The text below deals with one T cell receptor beta chain. Recovery meant two consecutive negative NP/OP PCR tests, professional clearance, or resolved symptoms. The sample belongs to a study of blood T cell repertoires in COVID-19. Germline assignment: CDR1 MNHEY and CDR2 SVGAGI. The V segment lost 9 bases and the J segment 4 bases; nucleotides outside the gene matches: 11. The length of the CDR3 is 15 residues. In the study's own analysis: Reference gene primer amplification gave nucleated cell count estimates. Clones were read by immunoSEQ multiplex PCR, and TCRdb kept only the in-frame ones, dropping some. V, J and clone size are those of that table, while D and trimming were read from the DNA. Among some 350,000 clones listed, more than 80% were seen once.

The receptor was isolated from a man younger than 35 who had recovered from COVID-19. The sequencing sample was made of PBMCs or T cells enriched from blood (not recorded which). The chain combines TRBV6-5 with TRBJ1-2, with 10 nucleotides matching TRBD1. CDR3 sequence reads: CASKSGTGAAYGYTF. The CDR3 DNA is TGTGCCAGTAAATCCGGGACAGGGGCCGCCTATGGCTACACCTTC.